The T cell receptor beta chain under discussion was sequenced for a study of T cells in Graves' hyperthyroidism and ophthalmopathy. RNA transcripts served as the template for amplifying TCR beta CDR3 regions. The study used the HTBI primer set for a first-round RT-PCR of the TCR CDR3. TCRdb ran MiXCR on the multiplex PCR reads and lists one entry per CDR3 protein. The sample contains about 360,000 distinct CDR3 sequences, roughly 13% of which appear only once. The clonotype originates from a woman aged 18-30 years with Graves' hyperthyroidism. The sequenced sample was blood.

As DNA, the CDR3 is TGCAGTGCTAGAGATCAGGGCAGGGGGATCTCCTATGGCTACACCTTC. Protein: CSARDQGRGISYGYTF. The chain joins TRBV20-1 to TRBJ1-2; TRBD1 agrees at 7 bases. Per germline, CDR1 DFQATT and CDR2 SNEGSKA (reference sequence). V was clipped by 0 bases and J by 4 bases; unmatched bases: 11. The CDR3 spans 16 residues.